This TCR beta chain was captured in a study of beta chain features in type 1 diabetes. This clone occurred a few times. Its antigen is not known. Sequenced material consisted of expressed TCRB transcripts (all of the isolated RNA was reverse transcribed). Profiling relied on immunoSEQ multiplex PCR, and the TCRdb table lists in-frame clones only, not all of them. Of 310,000 or so clones in the sample, roughly a tenth were seen once. Study results and limitations: In all four CD4+ subsets, TCRB CDR3 length was significantly, moderately reduced in type 1 diabetes. Comparison showed that naive, central memory and Treg TCRB repertoires appeared more similar among patients than among healthy donors. Junctions at VDJ sites from type 1 diabetes patients had fewer insertions and more deletions.

Input material: central memory CD4+ T cells from blood. This clonotype was sampled from a man younger than 40 with type 1 diabetes.

This CDR3 is CASSHDIRYEQFF. The CDR3 nucleotides read TGCGCCAGCAGCCACGACATTCGCTATGAGCAGTTCTTC. The chain recombines TRBV4-3 with TRBJ2-1; unclear D gene. The V end was cut by 3 bases, the J end by 8 bases, with 11 bases between. This CDR3 comprises 13 residues. CDR1 and CDR2 (germline): LGHNA, YSLEER.